This entry features one T cell receptor beta chain sequence. As yet, its antigen is unknown. The observed sequence ends 3 residues before the CDR3 terminus, with the missing tail filled in from the germline J gene. The method was immunoSEQ multiplex PCR; TCRdb's version includes in-frame clones alone and lacks a portion of them. This sample's table reports over 10,000 clones. This specimen belongs to a study of T cells in women clearing cervical HPV infection. Looking at the study overall: Case blood was drawn when the lesion was first found; control blood after infection became undetectable.

Findings and limits, study-wide: Repertoire richness, not evenness, was significantly elevated in CIN3+ cases versus controls. T-cell numbers per sample were unknown and may explain richness differences.

This CDR3 is built from 16 residues. The germline gives CDR1 GTSNPN, CDR2 SVGIG (reference sequence). V lost 4 bases and J 4 bases, leaving 23 bases between the germline ends. HPV was found by MY09/MY11 PCR and dot-blot genotyping. The origin of this receptor is a woman between 18 and 69 years old with a cervical HPV16 infection that either progressed to CIN3+ or cleared (not recorded which). The genes are TRBV30 and TRBJ2-7; tentatively, D is TRBD2 (6 bases). Sequencing was carried out using blood buffy coat. The sequenced part of the CDR3 DNA is TGTGCCTGGACCTACCCGGGGAGCGCGGGAATGTACGAG. Protein: CAWTYPGSAGMYE. The full CDR3 protein reads CAWTYPGSAGMYEQYF.